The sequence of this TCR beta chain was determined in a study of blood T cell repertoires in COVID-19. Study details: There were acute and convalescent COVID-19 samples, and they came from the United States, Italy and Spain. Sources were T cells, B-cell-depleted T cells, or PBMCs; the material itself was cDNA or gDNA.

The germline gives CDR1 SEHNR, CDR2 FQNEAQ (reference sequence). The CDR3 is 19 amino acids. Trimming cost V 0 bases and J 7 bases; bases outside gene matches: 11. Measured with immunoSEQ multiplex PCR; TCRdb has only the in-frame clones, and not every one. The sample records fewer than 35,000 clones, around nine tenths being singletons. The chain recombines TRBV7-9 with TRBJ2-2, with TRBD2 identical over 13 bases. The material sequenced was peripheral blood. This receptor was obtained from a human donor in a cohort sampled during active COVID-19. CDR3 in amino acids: CASSLAQATSGRADGELFF. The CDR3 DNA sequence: TGTGCCAGCAGCTTAGCCCAAGCAACTAGCGGGAGGGCCGACGGGGAGCTGTTTTTT.